These 7 T cell receptor beta chains came from one sample sequenced in a study of graft-versus-host responses after intestinal transplantation. The antigens for these receptors are not known. Method: immunoSEQ multiplex PCR; TCRdb's copy keeps in-frame clones and lacks some. The sample lists 35,000 to 45,000 clones, approximately 94% occurring once. Sample: unstimulated CD4+ T cells sorted from spleen or lymph node cells, taken before transplant. These TCRs come from a human donor who was the organ donor for an intestinal transplant.

The J gene is TRBJ2-5, the V gene TRBV15; TRBD2 matches at 8 bases. J lost 0 bases, V lost 1 base, and 4 bases had no gene match. In germline, CDR1 is LNHNV, CDR2 YYDKDF (reference sequence). The CDR3 sequence is 16 residues long. The CDR3 loop reads CATSRGTGGYQETQYF. DNA of the CDR3: TGTGCCACCAGCAGAGGGACGGGGGGGTACCAAGAGACCCAGTACTTC.

The chain couples TRBV25-1 to TRBJ1-2; 7 bases are shared with TRBD1. CDR1 and CDR2 from the germline V gene are MGHDK and SYGVNS. The CDR3 consists of 14 residues. V lost 0 bases to trimming and J lost 4 bases; unmatched junction nucleotides: 2. This CDR3 reads CASSEYPGGYGYTF. CDR3 DNA sequence: TGTGCCAGCAGTGAATATCCAGGGGGCTATGGCTACACCTTC.

This rearrangement joins TRBV7-8 to TRBJ2-1, with D hard to call. Trimming removed 6 bases from V and 0 bases from J, with 15 bases in between. This CDR3 comprises 16 residues. Germline V gene sequence: CDR1 SGHVS, CDR2 FQNEAQ. CDR3 coding DNA: TGTGCCAGCAGAGGGCCCCGGGCGCTCTCCTACAATGAGCAGTTCTTC. Translation gives CASRGPRALSYNEQFF.

The chain joins TRBV7-2 to TRBJ2-1; possibly TRBD2 for D (7 bases). CDR1 is SGHTA and CDR2 is FQGNSA in the germline V gene. This CDR3 spans 18 amino acids. The V gene lost 5 bases and the J gene lost 9 bases, with 29 bases spanning the gap. This CDR3 reads CASSQQTGLGGAIGEQFF. The CDR3 DNA reads TGTGCCAGCAGCCAGCAAACCGGCTTGGGGGGGGCCATTGGTGAGCAGTTCTTC.

V gene TRBV7-9 combines with J gene TRBJ1-1, with a tentative D call TRBD1 (5 bases). Per the germline V gene, CDR1 is SEHNR and CDR2 is FQNEAQ (reference sequence). The CDR3 is 14 residues long. The V gene lost 5 bases and the J gene lost 11 bases, with 21 bases spanning the gap. The DNA for the CDR3 is TGTGCCAGCAGCCAGGGACGGATACCTGAACTGGCTTTCTTT. It encodes CASSQGRIPELAFF.

The V call is TRBV28, the J call TRBJ2-5; TRBD2 might be the D (6 bases). Germline CDR1 reads MDHEN; CDR2 reads SYDVKM. This CDR3 comprises 15 residues. V was cut by 5 bases and J by 5 bases, with 18 bases left in between. CDR3 DNA sequence: TGTGCCAGCAGTAACCGACTAGTTCTTAAGGAGACCCAGTACTTC. It translates to CASSNRLVLKETQYF.

The chain combines TRBV18 with TRBJ2-3; D unclear. The CDR3 is 14 residues long. V was clipped by 2 bases and J by 2 bases, with 8 bases between them. CDR1 is KGHSH and CDR2 is LQKENI in the germline V gene. The CDR3 loop is CASSPGINTDTQYF. The CDR3 bases are TGTGCCAGCTCACCAGGAATCAACACAGATACGCAGTATTTT.